This T cell receptor (beta chain) comes out of a study of CD8 T cells in ankylosing spondylitis (TCRdb year 2017). About the study as a whole: The study profiled T cell receptor beta repertoires in healthy donors and ankylosing spondylitis patients to find disease-linked TCR variants. The full study cohort was made up of about 25 ankylosing spondylitis patients and more than 90 healthy donors. Peripheral blood samples were taken, and synovial fluid was additionally collected from ankylosing spondylitis patients. Results and caveats for the whole study, not just this receptor: A CD8+ phenotype was shown by the disease-linked clones, which were found at relatively low frequencies in peripheral blood. Blood from ankylosing spondylitis patients appeared to be characterized by a TCR beta motif composed of several highly homologous amino acid variants. According to the report, matched synovial fluid samples from ankylosing spondylitis patients were significantly enriched for the disease-linked clones. Some of the motif variants had been reported before in the synovial fluid and blood of reactive arthritis patients, a finding that suggests common disease-initiation mechanisms.

The reads were generated on an Illumina HiSeq 2500. Quantitative 5'-RACE with molecular barcodes was used to prepare TCR beta libraries. The study's own analysis went as follows. Disease-linked TCR variants were identified with a new computational method built on a probabilistic model of VDJ rearrangement. Starting from the raw public reads, TCRdb applied fastp trimming at Q25, assembled clones with MiXCR and retained in-frame beta chains. Each CDR3 protein gets just one entry, which takes the most common genes and DNA from the rows behind it. Here the V and J calls rest on TCRdb's processing, not on the authors' analysis. The sample table records about 39,000 distinct CDR3 sequences; less than 4% of these occur just once. The ten top clones hold about 3% of the sample. From the cysteine up to the phenylalanine, the CDR3 has a length of 16 residues. Only CDR3 DNA is held: 48 bases, read in frame from base 1. V lost 4 bases and J lost 2 bases, and the count of bases not matched to a germline gene is 7. The CDR1 and CDR2 encoded by the germline V gene are SGDLS and YYNGEE.

This clonotype came up many times. There is no known antigen for this receptor. No much larger clonotype is one base removed from it; base qualities were not supplied. The chain joins TRBV9 to TRBJ2-2; TRBD1 matches 8 bases in the middle. This TCR came from a male donor with ankylosing spondylitis or in good health (not recorded which). What was sequenced was blood, either unsorted or a sorted T cell fraction (not recorded which). The DNA reads as follows: TGTGCCAGCAGCAGGGGGACAGGAGCCAACACCGGGGAGCTGTTTTTT. Its coded protein is CASSRGTGANTGELFF.